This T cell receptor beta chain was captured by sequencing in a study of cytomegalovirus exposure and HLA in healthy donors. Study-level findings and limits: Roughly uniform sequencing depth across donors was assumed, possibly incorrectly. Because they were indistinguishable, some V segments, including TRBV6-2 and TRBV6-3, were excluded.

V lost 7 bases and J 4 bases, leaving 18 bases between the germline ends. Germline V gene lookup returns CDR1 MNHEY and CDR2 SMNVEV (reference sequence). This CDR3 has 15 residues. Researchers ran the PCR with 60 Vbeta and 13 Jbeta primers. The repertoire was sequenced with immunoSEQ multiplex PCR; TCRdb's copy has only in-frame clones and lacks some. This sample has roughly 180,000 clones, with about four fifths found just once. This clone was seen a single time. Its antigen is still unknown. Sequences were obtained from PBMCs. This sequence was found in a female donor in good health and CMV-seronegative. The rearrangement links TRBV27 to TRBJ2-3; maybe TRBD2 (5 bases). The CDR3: CASTTSMGAPDTQYF. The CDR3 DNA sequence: TGTGCCAGCACCACTTCAATGGGAGCCCCAGATACGCAGTATTTT.